In this sample, the clone carrying this T cell receptor beta chain turned up a few times. The data originate from a study of T-cell memory formation after mild COVID-19. Trimming took off 3 bases at V and 0 bases at J, with 14 bases between the two ends. Germline CDR1 and CDR2: SGHNT and YENEEA. The CDR3 totals 16 residues. TCR alpha and TCR beta cDNA libraries carrying sample barcodes and UMIs were produced by 5'RACE using constant-segment primers. TCRdb re-derived calls from the 5' RACE reads in MiXCR, one entry per CDR3 protein. The sample carries fewer than 650,000 distinct CDR3 sequences, roughly 20% recorded once.

The rearrangement uses TRBV11-3 and TRBJ2-5; D call uncertain. The sample comprised PBMCs or a T cell subset sorted from them (not recorded which). The TCR comes from an adult woman who had mild COVID-19 (a few samples of this study predate the infection). Cell type and time point are not known. The CDR3 spells CASSFKTGPHQETQYF. DNA for the CDR3: TGTGCCAGCAGCTTCAAAACTGGACCGCACCAAGAGACCCAGTACTTC.